The T cell receptor (beta chain) described here comes from a study of T cell changes during pregnancy in multiple sclerosis. V gave up 4 bases and J gave up 3 bases; unmatched junction bases: 5. The V gene's germline CDR1 is MDHEN and CDR2 SYDVKM. The CDR3 runs to 15 residues. TCRdb's copy holds only in-frame clones and misses some; the assay was immunoSEQ multiplex PCR. This sample has roughly 38,000 clones; about 91% occur once, and the top ten carry almost 2%. The chain uses TRBV28 and TRBJ2-7, with TRBD2 matching over 11 bases. The clonotype comes from a female donor in good health, enrolled as a control in a pregnancy study. This specimen was CD4+ T cells from peripheral blood mononuclear cells, taken after pregnancy. The CDR3 loop reads CASSSVGLADYEQYF. The CDR3 bases are TGTGCCAGCAGTTCGGTGGGACTAGCGGACTACGAGCAGTACTTC.